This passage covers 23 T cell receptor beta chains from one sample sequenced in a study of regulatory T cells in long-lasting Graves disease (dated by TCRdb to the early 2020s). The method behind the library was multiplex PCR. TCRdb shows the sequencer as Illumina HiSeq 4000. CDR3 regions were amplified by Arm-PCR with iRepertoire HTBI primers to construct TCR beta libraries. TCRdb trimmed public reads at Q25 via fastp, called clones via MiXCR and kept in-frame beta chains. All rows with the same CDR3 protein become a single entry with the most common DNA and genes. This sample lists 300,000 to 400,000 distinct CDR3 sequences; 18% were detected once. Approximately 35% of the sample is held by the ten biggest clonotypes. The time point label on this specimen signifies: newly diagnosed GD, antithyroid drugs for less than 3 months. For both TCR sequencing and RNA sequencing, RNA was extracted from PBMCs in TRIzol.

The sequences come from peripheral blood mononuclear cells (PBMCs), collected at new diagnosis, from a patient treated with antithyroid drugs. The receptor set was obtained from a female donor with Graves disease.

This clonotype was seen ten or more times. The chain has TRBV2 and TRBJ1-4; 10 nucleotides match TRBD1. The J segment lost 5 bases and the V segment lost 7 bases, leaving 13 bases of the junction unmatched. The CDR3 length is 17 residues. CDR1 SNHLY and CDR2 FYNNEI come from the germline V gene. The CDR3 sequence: CASIEGTGAPGNEKLFF. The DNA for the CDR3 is TGTGCCAGCATTGAGGGGACAGGGGCCCCCGGGAATGAAAAACTGTTTTTT.

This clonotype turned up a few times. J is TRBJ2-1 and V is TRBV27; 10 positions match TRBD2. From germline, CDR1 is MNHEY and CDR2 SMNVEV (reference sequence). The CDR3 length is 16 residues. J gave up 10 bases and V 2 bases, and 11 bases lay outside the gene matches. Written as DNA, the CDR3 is TGTGCCAGCAGTTTACCTGTGACAAGCGGGAGGGTCGAGCAGTTCTTC. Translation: CASSLPVTSGRVEQFF.

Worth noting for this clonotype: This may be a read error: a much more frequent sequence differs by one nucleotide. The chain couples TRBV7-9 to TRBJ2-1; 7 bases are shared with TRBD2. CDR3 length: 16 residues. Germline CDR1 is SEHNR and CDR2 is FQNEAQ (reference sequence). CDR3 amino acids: CASSLASRTAAGTKYF. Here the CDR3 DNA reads TGTGCCAGCAGCTTAGCGTCCAGGACGGCAGCGGGGACCAAGTACTTC.

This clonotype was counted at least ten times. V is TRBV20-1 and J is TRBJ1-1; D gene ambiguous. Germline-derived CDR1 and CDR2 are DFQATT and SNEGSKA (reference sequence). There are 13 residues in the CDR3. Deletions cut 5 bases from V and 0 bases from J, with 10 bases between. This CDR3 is CSAPGRLNTEAFF. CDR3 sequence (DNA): TGCAGTGCTCCAGGCAGGTTGAACACTGAAGCTTTCTTT.

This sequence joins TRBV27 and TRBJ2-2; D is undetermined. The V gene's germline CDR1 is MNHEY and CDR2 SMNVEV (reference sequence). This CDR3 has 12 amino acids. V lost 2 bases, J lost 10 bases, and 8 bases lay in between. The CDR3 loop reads CASSLSGLELFF. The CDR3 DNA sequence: TGTGCCAGCAGTTTAAGTGGCCTGGAGCTGTTTTTT.

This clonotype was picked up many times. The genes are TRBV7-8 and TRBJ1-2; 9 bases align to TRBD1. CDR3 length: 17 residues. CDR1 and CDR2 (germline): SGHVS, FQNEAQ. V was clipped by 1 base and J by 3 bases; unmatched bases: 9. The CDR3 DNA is TGTGCCAGCAGCTTAGAGGACAGGGGAGTTGTAGACTATGGCTACACCTTC. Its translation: CASSLEDRGVVDYGYTF.

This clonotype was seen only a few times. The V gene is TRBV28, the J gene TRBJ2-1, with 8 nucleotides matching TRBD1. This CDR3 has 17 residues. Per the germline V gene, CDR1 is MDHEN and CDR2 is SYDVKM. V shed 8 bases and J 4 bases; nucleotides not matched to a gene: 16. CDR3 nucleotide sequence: TGTGCCAGCGGCCCCCCGACAGGGGCGACCACATACAATGAGCAGTTCTTC. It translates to CASGPPTGATTYNEQFF.

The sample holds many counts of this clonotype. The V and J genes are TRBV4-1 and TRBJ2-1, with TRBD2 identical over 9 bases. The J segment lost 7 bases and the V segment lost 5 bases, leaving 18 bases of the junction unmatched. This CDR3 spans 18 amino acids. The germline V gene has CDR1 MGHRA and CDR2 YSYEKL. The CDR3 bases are TGCGCCAGCAGCTATTTGGCGGGCCTAGCGGGATCAAAAAATGAGCAGTTCTTC. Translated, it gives CASSYLAGLAGSKNEQFF.

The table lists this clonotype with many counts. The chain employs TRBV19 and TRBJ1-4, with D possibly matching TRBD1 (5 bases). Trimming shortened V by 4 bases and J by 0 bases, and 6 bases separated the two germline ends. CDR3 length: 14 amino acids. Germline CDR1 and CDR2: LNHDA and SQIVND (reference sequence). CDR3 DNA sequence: TGTGCCAGTAGTACGGGGGCAACTAATGAAAAACTGTTTTTT. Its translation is CASSTGATNEKLFF. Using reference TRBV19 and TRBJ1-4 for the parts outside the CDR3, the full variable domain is DGGITQSPKYLFRKEGQNVTLSCEQNLNHDAMYWYRQDPGQGLRLIYYSQIVNDFQKGDIAEGYSVSREKKESFPLTVTSAQKNPTAFYLCASSTGATNEKLFFGSGTQLSVL.

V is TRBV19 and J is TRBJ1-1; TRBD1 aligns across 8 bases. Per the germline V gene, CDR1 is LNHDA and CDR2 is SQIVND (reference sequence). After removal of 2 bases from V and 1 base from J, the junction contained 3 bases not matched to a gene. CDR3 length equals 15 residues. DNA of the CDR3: TGTGCCAGTAGTATAAAAGACAGGGGGAACACTGAAGCTTTCTTT. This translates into CASSIKDRGNTEAFF.

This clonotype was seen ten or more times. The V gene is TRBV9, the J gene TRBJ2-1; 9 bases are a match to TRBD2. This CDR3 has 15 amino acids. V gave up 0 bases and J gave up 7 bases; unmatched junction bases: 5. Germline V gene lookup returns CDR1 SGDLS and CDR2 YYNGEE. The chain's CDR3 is CASSVGSGRVNEQFF. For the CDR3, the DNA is TGTGCCAGCAGCGTAGGTAGCGGGAGAGTAAATGAGCAGTTCTTC.

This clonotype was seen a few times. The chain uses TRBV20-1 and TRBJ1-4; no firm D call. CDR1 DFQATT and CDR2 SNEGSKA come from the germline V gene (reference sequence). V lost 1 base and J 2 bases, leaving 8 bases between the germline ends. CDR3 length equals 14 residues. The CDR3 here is CSARAPGTNEKLFF. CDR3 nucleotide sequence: TGCAGTGCTAGAGCCCCGGGTACTAATGAAAAACTGTTTTTT.

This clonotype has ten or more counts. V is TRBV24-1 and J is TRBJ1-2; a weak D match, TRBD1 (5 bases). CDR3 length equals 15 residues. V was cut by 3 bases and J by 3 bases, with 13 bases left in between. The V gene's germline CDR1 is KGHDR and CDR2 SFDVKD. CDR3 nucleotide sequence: TGTGCCACCAGTGATGCAGGGCCGGAGGACTATGGCTACACCTTC. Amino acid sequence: CATSDAGPEDYGYTF.

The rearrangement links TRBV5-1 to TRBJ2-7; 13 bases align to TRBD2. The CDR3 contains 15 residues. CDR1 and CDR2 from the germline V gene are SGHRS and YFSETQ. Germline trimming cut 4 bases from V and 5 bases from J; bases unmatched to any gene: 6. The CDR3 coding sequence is TGCGCCAGCAGCCTAAACGGACTAGCGGGAGACGAGCAGTACTTC. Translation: CASSLNGLAGDEQYF.

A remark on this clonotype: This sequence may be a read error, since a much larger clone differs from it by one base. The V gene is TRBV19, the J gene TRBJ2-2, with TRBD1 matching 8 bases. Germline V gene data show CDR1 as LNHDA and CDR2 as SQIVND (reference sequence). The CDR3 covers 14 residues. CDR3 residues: CASSRGQVTGKLFF. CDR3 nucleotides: TGTGCCAGTAGTAGGGGACAGGTCACCGGGAAGCTGTTTTTT. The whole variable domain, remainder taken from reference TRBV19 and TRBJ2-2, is DGGITQSPKYLFRKEGQNVTLSCEQNLNHDAMYWYRQDPGQGLRLIYYSQIVNDFQKGDIAEGYSVSREKKESFPLTVTSAQKNPTAFYLCASSRGQVTGKLFFGEGSRLTVL.

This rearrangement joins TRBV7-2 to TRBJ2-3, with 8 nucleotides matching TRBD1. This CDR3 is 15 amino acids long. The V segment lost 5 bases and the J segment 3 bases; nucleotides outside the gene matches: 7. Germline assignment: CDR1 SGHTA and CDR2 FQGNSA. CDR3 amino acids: CASSQTGVGTDTQYF. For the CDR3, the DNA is TGTGCCAGCAGCCAGACAGGGGTTGGGACAGATACGCAGTATTTT.

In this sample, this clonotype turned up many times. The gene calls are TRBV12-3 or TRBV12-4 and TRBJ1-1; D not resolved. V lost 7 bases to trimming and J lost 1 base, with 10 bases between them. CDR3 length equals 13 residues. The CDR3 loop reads CASKEMGNTEAFF. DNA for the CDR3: TGTGCCAGCAAGGAAATGGGGAACACTGAAGCTTTCTTT.

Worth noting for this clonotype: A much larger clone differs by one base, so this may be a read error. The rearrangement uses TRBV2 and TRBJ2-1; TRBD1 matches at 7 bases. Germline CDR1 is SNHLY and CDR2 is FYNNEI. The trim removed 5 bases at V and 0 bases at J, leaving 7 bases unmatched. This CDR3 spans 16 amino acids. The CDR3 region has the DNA TGTGCCAGCAGTCCTTTGACAGGGAGCTCCTACAATGAGCAGTTCTTC. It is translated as CASSPLTGSSYNEQFF. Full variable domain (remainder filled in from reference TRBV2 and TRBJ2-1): EPEVTQTPSHQVTQMGQEVILRCVPISNHLYFYWYRQILGQKVEFLVSFYNNEISEKSEIFDDQFSVERPDGSNFTLKIRSTKLEDSAMYFCASSPLTGSSYNEQFFGPGTRLTVL.

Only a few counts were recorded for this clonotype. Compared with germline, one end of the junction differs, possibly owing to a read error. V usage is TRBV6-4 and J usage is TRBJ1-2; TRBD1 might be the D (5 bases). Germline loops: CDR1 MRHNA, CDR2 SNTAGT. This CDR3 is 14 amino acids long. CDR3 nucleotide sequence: TGTGCCAGCAGTTACTCAGGGTCGGGCTATGGCTACACCTTC. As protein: CASSYSGSGYGYTF.

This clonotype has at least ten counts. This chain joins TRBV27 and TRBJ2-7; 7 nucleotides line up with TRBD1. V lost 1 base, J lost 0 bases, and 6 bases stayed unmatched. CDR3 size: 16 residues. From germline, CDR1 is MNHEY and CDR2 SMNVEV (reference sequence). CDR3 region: CASSLYSTGNSYEQYF. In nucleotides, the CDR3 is TGTGCCAGCAGTTTATATTCGACAGGGAACTCCTACGAGCAGTACTTC.

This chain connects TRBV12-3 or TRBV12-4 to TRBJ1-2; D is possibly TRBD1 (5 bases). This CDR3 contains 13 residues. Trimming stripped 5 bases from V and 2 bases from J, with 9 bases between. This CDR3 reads CASSRTTNYGYTF. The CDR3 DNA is TGTGCCAGCAGTCGGACAACGAACTATGGCTACACCTTC.

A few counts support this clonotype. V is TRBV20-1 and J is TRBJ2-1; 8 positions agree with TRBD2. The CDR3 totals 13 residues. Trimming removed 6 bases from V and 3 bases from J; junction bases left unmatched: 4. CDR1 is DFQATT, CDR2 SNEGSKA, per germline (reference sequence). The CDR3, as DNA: TGCAGTGCAGCTAGCGGGCTCTACAATGAGCAGTTCTTC. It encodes CSAASGLYNEQFF.

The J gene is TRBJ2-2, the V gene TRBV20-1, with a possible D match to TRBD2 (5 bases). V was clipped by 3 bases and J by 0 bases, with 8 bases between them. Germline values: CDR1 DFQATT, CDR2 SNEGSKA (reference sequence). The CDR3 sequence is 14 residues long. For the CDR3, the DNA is TGCAGTGCTAGCCCGGGGACGAACACCGGGGAGCTGTTTTTT. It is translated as CSASPGTNTGELFF.